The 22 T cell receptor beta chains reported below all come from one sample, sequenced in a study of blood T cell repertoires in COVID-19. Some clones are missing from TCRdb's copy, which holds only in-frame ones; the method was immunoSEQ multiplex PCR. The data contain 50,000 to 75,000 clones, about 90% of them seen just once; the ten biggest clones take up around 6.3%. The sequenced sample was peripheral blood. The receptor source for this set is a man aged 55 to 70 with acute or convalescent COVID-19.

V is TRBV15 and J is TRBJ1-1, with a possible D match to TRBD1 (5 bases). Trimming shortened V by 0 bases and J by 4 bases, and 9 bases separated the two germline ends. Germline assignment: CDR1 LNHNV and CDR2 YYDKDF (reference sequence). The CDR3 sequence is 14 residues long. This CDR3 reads CATSRDKGITEAFF. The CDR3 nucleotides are TGTGCCACCAGCAGAGATAAGGGGATCACTGAAGCTTTCTTT.

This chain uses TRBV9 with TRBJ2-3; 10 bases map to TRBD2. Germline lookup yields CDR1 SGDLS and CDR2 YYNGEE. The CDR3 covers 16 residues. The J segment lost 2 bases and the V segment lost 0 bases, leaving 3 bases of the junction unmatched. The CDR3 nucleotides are TGTGCCAGCAGCGTAGGAAGCGGGGGGGCCACAGATACGCAGTATTTT. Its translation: CASSVGSGGATDTQYF.

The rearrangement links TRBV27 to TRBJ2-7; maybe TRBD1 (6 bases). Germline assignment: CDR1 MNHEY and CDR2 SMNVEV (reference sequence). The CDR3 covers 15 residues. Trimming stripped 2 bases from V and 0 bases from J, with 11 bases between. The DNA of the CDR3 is TGTGCCAGCAGTTTAAGAGGCAGGGGCTCCTACGAGCAGTACTTC. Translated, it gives CASSLRGRGSYEQYF.

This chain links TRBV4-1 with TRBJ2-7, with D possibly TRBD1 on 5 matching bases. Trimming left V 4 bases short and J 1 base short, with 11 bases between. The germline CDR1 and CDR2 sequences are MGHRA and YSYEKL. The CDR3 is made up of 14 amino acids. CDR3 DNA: TGCGCCAGCAGCCTTCAGGCAGGGTCCTACGAGCAGTACTTC. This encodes CASSLQAGSYEQYF.

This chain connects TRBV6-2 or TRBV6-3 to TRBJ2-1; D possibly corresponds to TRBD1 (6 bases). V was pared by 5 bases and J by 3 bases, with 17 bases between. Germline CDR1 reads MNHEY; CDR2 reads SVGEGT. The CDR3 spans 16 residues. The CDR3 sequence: CASSQGFGVNYNEQFF. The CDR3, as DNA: TGTGCCAGCAGTCAGGGGTTCGGGGTCAACTACAATGAGCAGTTCTTC.

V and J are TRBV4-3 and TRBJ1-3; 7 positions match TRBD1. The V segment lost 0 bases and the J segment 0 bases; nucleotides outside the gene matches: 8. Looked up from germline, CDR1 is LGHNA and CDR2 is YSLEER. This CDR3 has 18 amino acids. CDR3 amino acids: CASSQDLGSGGSGNTIYF. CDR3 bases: TGCGCCAGCAGCCAAGATCTGGGGTCAGGGGGCTCTGGAAACACCATATATTTT.

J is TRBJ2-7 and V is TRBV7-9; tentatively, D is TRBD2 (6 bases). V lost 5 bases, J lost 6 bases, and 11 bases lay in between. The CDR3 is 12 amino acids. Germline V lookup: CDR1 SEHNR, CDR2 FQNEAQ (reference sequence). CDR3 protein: CASSPETSEQYF. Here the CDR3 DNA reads TGTGCCAGCAGCCCCGAGACTAGCGAGCAGTACTTC.

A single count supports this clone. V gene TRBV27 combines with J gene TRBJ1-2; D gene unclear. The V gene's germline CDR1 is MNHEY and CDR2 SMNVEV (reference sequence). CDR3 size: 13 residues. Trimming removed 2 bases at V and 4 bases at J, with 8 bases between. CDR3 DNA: TGTGCCAGCAGTTTAGGCGAGGCCTATGGCTACACCTTC. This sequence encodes CASSLGEAYGYTF.

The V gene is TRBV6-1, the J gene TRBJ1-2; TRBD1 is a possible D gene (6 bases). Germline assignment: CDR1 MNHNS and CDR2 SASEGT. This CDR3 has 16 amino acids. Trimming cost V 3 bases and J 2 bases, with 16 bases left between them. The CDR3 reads CASSDLRTARNYGYTF. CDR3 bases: TGTGCCAGCAGTGACCTCAGGACAGCAAGAAACTATGGCTACACCTTC.

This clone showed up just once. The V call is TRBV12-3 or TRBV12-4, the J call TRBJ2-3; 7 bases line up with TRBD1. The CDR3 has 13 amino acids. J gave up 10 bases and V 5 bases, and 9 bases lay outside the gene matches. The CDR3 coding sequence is TGTGCCAGCAGTCCCCAAACAGGGGAAGCGCAGTATTTT. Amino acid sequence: CASSPQTGEAQYF.

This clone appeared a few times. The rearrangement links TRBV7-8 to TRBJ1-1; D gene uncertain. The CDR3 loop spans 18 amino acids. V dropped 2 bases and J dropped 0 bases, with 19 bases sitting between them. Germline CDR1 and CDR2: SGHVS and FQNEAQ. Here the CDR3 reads CASSLYSKGGLMNTEAFF. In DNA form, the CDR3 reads TGTGCCAGCAGCTTATATAGCAAAGGTGGACTTATGAACACTGAAGCTTTCTTT. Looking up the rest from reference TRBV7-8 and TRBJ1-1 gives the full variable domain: GAGVSQSPRYKVAKRGQDVALRCDPISGHVSLFWYQQALGQGPEFLTYFQNEAQLDKSGLPSDRFFAERPEGSVSTLKIQRTQQEDSAVYLCASSLYSKGGLMNTEAFFGQGTRLTVV.

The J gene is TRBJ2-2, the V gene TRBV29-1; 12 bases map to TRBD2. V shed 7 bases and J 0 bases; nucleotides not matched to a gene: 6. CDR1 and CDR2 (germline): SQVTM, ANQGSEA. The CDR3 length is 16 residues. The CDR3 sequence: CSAGLAGSANTGELFF. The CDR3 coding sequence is TGCAGCGCAGGACTAGCGGGGAGCGCGAACACCGGGGAGCTGTTTTTT.

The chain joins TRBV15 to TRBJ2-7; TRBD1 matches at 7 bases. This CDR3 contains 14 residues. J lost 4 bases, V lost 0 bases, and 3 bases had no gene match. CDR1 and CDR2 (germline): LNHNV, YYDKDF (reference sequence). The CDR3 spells CATSRDRGRYEQYF. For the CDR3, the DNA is TGTGCCACCAGCAGAGACAGGGGGAGATACGAGCAGTACTTC.

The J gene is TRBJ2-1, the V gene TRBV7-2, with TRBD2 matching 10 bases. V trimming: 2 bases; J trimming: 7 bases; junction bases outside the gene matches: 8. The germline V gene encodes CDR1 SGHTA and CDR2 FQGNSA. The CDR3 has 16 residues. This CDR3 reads CASSLTSSGGINEQFF. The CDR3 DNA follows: TGTGCCAGCAGCTTAACTTCTAGCGGGGGTATAAATGAGCAGTTCTTC.

CDR3 coding DNA: TGCGCCAGCAGTGAGGCCCCGGACAGGAACTCCTACGAGCAGTACTTC. This codes for CASSEAPDRNSYEQYF. This sequence joins TRBV10-1 and TRBJ2-7, with 7 bases that match TRBD1. The V gene's germline CDR1 is WNHNN and CDR2 SYGVQD (reference sequence). This CDR3 region has 16 residues. V gave up 2 bases and J gave up 0 bases; unmatched junction bases: 7.

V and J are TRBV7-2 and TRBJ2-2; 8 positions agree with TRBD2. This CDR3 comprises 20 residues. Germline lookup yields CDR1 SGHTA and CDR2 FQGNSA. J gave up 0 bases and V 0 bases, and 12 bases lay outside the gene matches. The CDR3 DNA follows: TGTGCCAGCAGCTTAGCGGGCAGACGGACGGGGGGGTCGAACACCGGGGAGCTGTTTTTT. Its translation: CASSLAGRRTGGSNTGELFF.

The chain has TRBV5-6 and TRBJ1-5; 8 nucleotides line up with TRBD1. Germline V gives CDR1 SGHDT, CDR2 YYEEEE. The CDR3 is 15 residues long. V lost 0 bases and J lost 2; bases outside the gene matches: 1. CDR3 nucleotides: TGTGCCAGCAGCTTGGCGGGACAGGGCAATCAGCCCCAGCATTTT. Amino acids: CASSLAGQGNQPQHF.

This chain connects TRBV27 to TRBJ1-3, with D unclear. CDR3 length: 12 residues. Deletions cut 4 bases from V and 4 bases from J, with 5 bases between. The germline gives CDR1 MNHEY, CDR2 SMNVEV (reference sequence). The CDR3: CASSSLGNTIYF. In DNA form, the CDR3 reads TGTGCCAGCAGTTCATTGGGAAACACCATATATTTT.

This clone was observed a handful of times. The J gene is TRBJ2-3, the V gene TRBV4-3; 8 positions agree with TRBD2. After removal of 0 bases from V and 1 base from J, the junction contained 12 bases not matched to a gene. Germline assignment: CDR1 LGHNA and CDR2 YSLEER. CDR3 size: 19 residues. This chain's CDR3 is CASSQDKEREPSRTDTQYF. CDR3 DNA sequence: TGCGCCAGCAGCCAAGATAAGGAGCGGGAGCCCAGCCGCACAGATACGCAGTATTTT.

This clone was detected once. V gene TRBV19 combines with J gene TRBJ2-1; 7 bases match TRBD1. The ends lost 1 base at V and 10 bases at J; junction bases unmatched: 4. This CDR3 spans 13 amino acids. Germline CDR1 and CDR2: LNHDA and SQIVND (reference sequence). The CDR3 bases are TGTGCCAGTAGTATAGGAGGGGGCGGCGAGCAGTTCTTC. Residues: CASSIGGGGEQFF.

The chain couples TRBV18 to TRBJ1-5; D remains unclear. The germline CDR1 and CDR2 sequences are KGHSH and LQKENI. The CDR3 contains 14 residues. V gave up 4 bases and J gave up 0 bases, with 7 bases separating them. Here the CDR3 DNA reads TGTGCCAGCTCACAAGAGCATAGCAATCAGCCCCAGCATTTT. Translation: CASSQEHSNQPQHF.

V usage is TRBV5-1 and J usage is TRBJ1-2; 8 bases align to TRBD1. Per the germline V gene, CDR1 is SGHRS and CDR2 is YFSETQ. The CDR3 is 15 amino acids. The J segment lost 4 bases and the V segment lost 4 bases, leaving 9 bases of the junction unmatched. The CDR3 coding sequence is TGCGCCAGCAGCGGGGGGACAGGTGCCCGCTATGGCTACACCTTC. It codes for CASSGGTGARYGYTF. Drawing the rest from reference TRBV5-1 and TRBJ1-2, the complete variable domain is KAGVTQTPRYLIKTRGQQVTLSCSPISGHRSVSWYQQTPGQGLQFLFEYFSETQRNKGNFPGRFSGRQFSNSRSEMNVSTLELGDSALYLCASSGGTGARYGYTFGSGTRLTVV.